Shown below are 24 T cell receptor beta chains from a single sample sequenced in a study of shared clonotypes between healthy human individuals. TCRdb's table, derived via immunoSEQ multiplex PCR, lists solely in-frame clones and lacks some. The data contain over a million clones, approximately 97% of them singletons. The sample was naive CD4+ T cells sorted from blood. The sample's subset: CD45RA+ positively selected. Source of these receptors: a man aged 25-45 years in good health.

On this clone itself: This sample includes further DNA sequences coding for the same CDR3. The chain carries TRBV6-6 and TRBJ2-1; D remains unclear. The CDR3 totals 13 residues. From germline, CDR1 is MNHNY and CDR2 SVGAGI (reference sequence). V lost 6 bases and J lost 7, with 13 bases in between. CDR3 nucleotides: TGTGCCAGCAGCCCACCCCGGCGGAATGAGCAGTTCTTC. The encoded protein is CASSPPRRNEQFF.

This rearrangement joins TRBV28 to TRBJ2-1; TRBD1 matches at 9 bases. V lost 5 bases and J lost 7; bases outside the gene matches: 6. CDR1 and CDR2 (germline): MDHEN, SYDVKM. The CDR3 runs 14 residues. For the CDR3, the DNA is TGTGCCAGCAGTCTACAGGGGGCTTTTAATGAGCAGTTCTTC. This gives the protein CASSLQGAFNEQFF.

This chain uses TRBV6-1 with TRBJ2-3; 9 bases are shared with TRBD2. CDR3 length: 14 residues. Looked up from germline, CDR1 is MNHNS and CDR2 is SASEGT. Unmatched junction bases numbered 7, after V lost 6 bases and J lost 6 bases. The DNA of the CDR3 is TGTGCCAGCAGAGGGGGACTAGCTGGCGATACGCAGTATTTT. This gives the protein CASRGGLAGDTQYF.

This clone was observed once. Different DNA sequences within this sample yield the same CDR3. This chain connects TRBV7-2 to TRBJ2-2; the match to TRBD2 covers 10 bases. Germline loops: CDR1 SGHTA, CDR2 FQGNSA. This CDR3 has 15 residues. V was pared by 1 base and J by 4 bases, with 0 bases of the junction left unmatched. The CDR3 bases are TGTGCCAGCAGCTTAGGACTAGCGGGCACCGGGGAGCTGTTTTTT. Translation: CASSLGLAGTGELFF.

The rearrangement links TRBV5-6 to TRBJ2-2, with TRBD1 matching over 9 bases. V shed 3 bases and J 5 bases; nucleotides not matched to a gene: 11. This CDR3 is 17 amino acids long. The germline CDR1 and CDR2 sequences are SGHDT and YYEEEE. The CDR3 sequence: CASSSLPGQGRTGELFF. CDR3 coding DNA: TGTGCCAGCAGCTCGTTACCGGGACAGGGTAGGACCGGGGAGCTGTTTTTT.

The rearrangement uses TRBV6-5 and TRBJ2-4; no clear D. The ends were cut back, 5 bases at V and 2 bases at J, with 10 bases in the middle. The germline CDR1 and CDR2 sequences are MNHEY and SVGAGI. This CDR3 contains 14 residues. The CDR3 coding sequence is TGTGCCAGCAGTCCCGGGTTATCCAAAAACATTCAGTACTTC. Its translation is CASSPGLSKNIQYF.

This sequence joins TRBV19 and TRBJ2-3; 10 bases line up with TRBD2. Germline assignment: CDR1 LNHDA and CDR2 SQIVND (reference sequence). CDR3 length equals 13 residues. V shed 5 bases and J 9 bases; nucleotides not matched to a gene: 5. In DNA, the CDR3 is TGTGCCAGTAGTCCCCGACTAGCGGGCACGCAGTATTTT. The encoded protein is CASSPRLAGTQYF.

The chain recombines TRBV10-3 with TRBJ2-1; D is unresolved. Germline loops: CDR1 ENHRY, CDR2 SYGVKD. CDR3 length: 15 residues. The germline V and J ends were trimmed by 0 bases and 7 bases, with 13 bases remaining between them. CDR3: CAISESMTGWNEQFF. The CDR3 DNA sequence: TGTGCCATCAGTGAGTCGATGACTGGGTGGAATGAGCAGTTCTTC.

This clone has just one count. V usage is TRBV15 and J usage is TRBJ1-2, with a weak D call TRBD1 (6 bases). The CDR3 sequence is 14 residues long. Trimming took off 0 bases at V and 8 bases at J, with 13 bases between the two ends. The germline V gene encodes CDR1 LNHNV and CDR2 YYDKDF (reference sequence). The CDR3 loop reads CATSRDAGAGGYTF. CDR3 bases: TGTGCCACCAGCAGAGATGCGGGGGCCGGCGGCTACACCTTC.

V is TRBV9 and J is TRBJ2-7; TRBD1 matches 12 bases. This CDR3 has 15 residues. V was clipped by 4 bases and J by 3 bases; unmatched bases: 5. Germline V CDR1 and CDR2: SGDLS, YYNGEE. The CDR3 loop reads CASSPGTGGFYEQYF. The CDR3 nucleotides read TGTGCCAGCAGCCCCGGGACAGGGGGCTTCTACGAGCAGTACTTC.

In the case of this clone: Distinct nucleotide sequences in the sample also encode this CDR3. V usage is TRBV28 and J usage is TRBJ1-5; 11 bases are shared with TRBD1. The V segment lost 5 bases and the J segment 7 bases; nucleotides outside the gene matches: 7. The germline CDR1 and CDR2 sequences are MDHEN and SYDVKM. The CDR3 is 15 residues long. CDR3 nucleotide sequence: TGTGCCAGCAGTCTAGGACAGGGGGCTCGGCAGCCCCAGCATTTT. This encodes CASSLGQGARQPQHF.

J is TRBJ2-3 and V is TRBV19; TRBD1 agrees at 7 bases. The CDR3 has 18 amino acids. After removal of 9 bases from V and 2 bases from J, the junction contained 20 bases not matched to a gene. The V gene's germline CDR1 is LNHDA and CDR2 SQIVND (reference sequence). The CDR3 spells CASNTGFGTVVTTDTQYF. CDR3 nucleotide sequence: TGTGCCAGCAATACCGGATTCGGGACAGTCGTAACCACAGATACGCAGTATTTT.

The chain couples TRBV18 to TRBJ2-1; no firm D call. Germline CDR1 and CDR2: KGHSH and LQKENI. The ends were cut back, 3 bases at V and 3 bases at J, with 9 bases in the middle. This CDR3 has 14 residues. CDR3 residues: CASSPRPNYNEQFF. CDR3 sequence (DNA): TGTGCCAGCTCACCCCGACCGAACTACAATGAGCAGTTCTTC.

The V gene is TRBV5-4, the J gene TRBJ2-5, with D perhaps TRBD1 (8 bases). This CDR3 comprises 14 residues. The germline CDR1 and CDR2 sequences are SGHNT and YYREEE (reference sequence). V was shortened by 0 bases and J by 7 bases, with 13 bases between the two germline ends. The CDR3 loop reads CASSLGTGRATQYF. CDR3 sequence (DNA): TGTGCCAGCAGCTTGGGGACAGGGAGGGCGACCCAGTACTTC.

The chain carries TRBV2 and TRBJ2-5, with TRBD1 matching over 9 bases. The CDR3 totals 15 residues. CDR1 and CDR2 from the germline V gene are SNHLY and FYNNEI. V lost 6 bases, J lost 1 base, and 6 bases stayed unmatched. The DNA of the CDR3 is TGTGCCAGCAGCCGGGACAGGGTATCCCAAGAGACCCAGTACTTC. Its translation is CASSRDRVSQETQYF. Supplemented by reference TRBV2 and TRBJ2-5, the full variable domain reads EPEVTQTPSHQVTQMGQEVILRCVPISNHLYFYWYRQILGQKVEFLVSFYNNEISEKSEIFDDQFSVERPDGSNFTLKIRSTKLEDSAMYFCASSRDRVSQETQYFGPGTRLLVL.

The rearrangement links TRBV20-1 to TRBJ2-1; D possibly corresponds to TRBD2 (5 bases). The germline V and J ends were trimmed by 6 bases and 12 bases, with 15 bases remaining between them. Per the germline V gene, CDR1 is DFQATT and CDR2 is SNEGSKA (reference sequence). This CDR3 is built from 11 residues. The CDR3 spells CSALARGRQFF. The CDR3 DNA follows: TGCAGTGCCCTCGCACGGGGAAGGCAGTTCTTC.

This chain connects TRBV7-6 to TRBJ2-7; 8 bases align to TRBD2. The CDR3 is made up of 16 amino acids. Per the germline V gene, CDR1 is SGHVS and CDR2 is FNYEAQ. Trimming took 1 base from V and 3 from J; bases not matched to a gene: 8. CDR3 in amino acids: CASSLGASGRLYEQYF. The CDR3 coding sequence is TGTGCCAGCAGCTTAGGAGCCAGCGGGAGACTCTACGAGCAGTACTTC. The whole variable domain, filled in from reference TRBV7-6 and TRBJ2-7, reads GAGVSQSPRYKVTKRGQDVALRCDPISGHVSLYWYRQALGQGPEFLTYFNYEAQQDKSGLPNDRFSAERPEGSISTLTIQRTEQRDSAMYRCASSLGASGRLYEQYFGPGTRLTVT.

The chain employs TRBV19 and TRBJ1-5; D is unresolved. The CDR3 runs 17 residues. CDR1 LNHDA and CDR2 SQIVND come from the germline V gene (reference sequence). V lost 2 bases and J 0 bases, leaving 14 bases between the germline ends. DNA of the CDR3: TGTGCCAGTAGTATAAGGGTAGGGCAGTATAGCAATCAGCCCCAGCATTTT. Its translation is CASSIRVGQYSNQPQHF. The full variable domain, its missing parts supplied by reference TRBV19 and TRBJ1-5, is DGGITQSPKYLFRKEGQNVTLSCEQNLNHDAMYWYRQDPGQGLRLIYYSQIVNDFQKGDIAEGYSVSREKKESFPLTVTSAQKNPTAFYLCASSIRVGQYSNQPQHFGDGTRLSIL.

The V call is TRBV18, the J call TRBJ1-5; 8 nucleotides match TRBD1. The CDR3 contains 17 residues. The germline V gene encodes CDR1 KGHSH and CDR2 LQKENI. Trimming took 3 bases from V and 2 from J; bases not matched to a gene: 9. The CDR3 here is CASSPRVIQGGNQPQHF. DNA of the CDR3: TGTGCCAGCTCACCCCGTGTAATACAGGGGGGCAATCAGCCCCAGCATTTT.

The rearrangement uses TRBV11-2 and TRBJ2-1, with a tentative D call TRBD1 (6 bases). Germline V CDR1 and CDR2: SGHAT, FQNNGV. This CDR3 comprises 15 residues. V was cut by 1 base and J by 6 bases, with 13 bases left in between. The CDR3 here is CASSLGGQPSNEQFF. The CDR3 DNA sequence: TGTGCCAGCAGCTTAGGAGGACAGCCTTCCAATGAGCAGTTCTTC.

The chain couples TRBV10-2 to TRBJ1-5; D possibly corresponds to TRBD1 (6 bases). CDR3 length: 15 residues. Trimming shortened V by 0 bases and J by 6 bases, and 12 bases separated the two germline ends. From germline, CDR1 is WSHSY and CDR2 SAAADI. CDR3 protein: CASSESARGGQPQHF. The CDR3 coding sequence is TGCGCCAGCAGTGAGTCAGCGAGGGGGGGTCAGCCCCAGCATTTT.

This chain joins TRBV15 and TRBJ2-3; 7 bases agree with TRBD1. The V and J ends lost 5 bases and 4 bases, in that order; junction bases with no gene match: 9. This CDR3 contains 15 residues. The germline gives CDR1 LNHNV, CDR2 YYDKDF (reference sequence). The CDR3, as DNA: TGTGCCACCAGCTCGCAGGGGGATAGGGCAGATACGCAGTATTTT. The encoded protein is CATSSQGDRADTQYF.

Comment on this clone: Other nucleotide sequences in the sample specify the same CDR3. This chain links TRBV2 with TRBJ1-1; D uncertain. This CDR3 has 13 amino acids. CDR1 is SNHLY and CDR2 is FYNNEI in the germline V gene. V lost 4 bases, J lost 1 base, and 7 bases lay in between. The CDR3 nucleotides are TGTGCCAGCAGTGCACAAGGGAACACTGAAGCTTTCTTT. Translating gives CASSAQGNTEAFF.

CDR3 loop: CASGRQGLNEKLFF. As DNA, the CDR3 is TGTGCCAGCGGAAGACAGGGACTTAATGAAAAACTGTTTTTT. The J gene is TRBJ1-4, the V gene TRBV25-1, with TRBD1 matching 7 bases. V shed 8 bases and J 4 bases; nucleotides not matched to a gene: 7. There are 14 residues in the CDR3. Germline V CDR1 and CDR2: MGHDK, SYGVNS.